This entry lists 5 T cell receptor beta chains sequenced from one sample in a study of CD8 T cells in Susac syndrome. An input of roughly 0.45 to 1 ug of RNA was subjected to reverse transcription using random hexamers. TCRdb re-derived calls from the immunoSEQ multiplex PCR reads in MiXCR, one entry per CDR3 protein. The repertoire includes approximately 160,000 distinct CDR3 sequences, 85% to 95% of them detected once, and around 0.097% sits in the top ten. Sequencing was done on a sample of CD4+ T cells from PBMCs. The receptors were sampled from a human donor with multiple sclerosis.

The chain uses TRBV6-6 and TRBJ1-5; no clear D gene. The CDR3 runs to 16 residues. CDR1 is MNHNY and CDR2 is SVGAGI in the germline V gene (reference sequence). V was clipped by 5 bases and J by 0 bases, with 14 bases between them. The CDR3 sequence is CASSPDPGNSNQPQHF. The CDR3 DNA reads as TGTGCCAGCAGTCCTGATCCGGGGAATAGCAATCAGCCCCAGCATTTT.

The rearrangement uses TRBV7-3 and TRBJ2-5; D gene unclear. This CDR3 comprises 13 residues. Per the germline V gene, CDR1 is SGHTA and CDR2 is FQGTGA. V lost 4 bases to trimming and J lost 3 bases, with 9 bases between them. The CDR3 DNA is TGTGCCAGCAGCTCGGGTCCGAAAGAGACCCAGTACTTC. Translating it yields CASSSGPKETQYF.

This clonotype is a singleton in its sample. V gene TRBV2 combines with J gene TRBJ1-1; TRBD1 matches 9 bases. This CDR3 is built from 14 residues. Germline V gives CDR1 SNHLY, CDR2 FYNNEI. Losses at the gene ends were 8 bases for V and 0 bases for J; bases not matched to a gene: 4. CDR3 DNA sequence: TGTGCCAGCTTAGGGACAGGGATGAACACTGAAGCTTTCTTT. It is translated as CASLGTGMNTEAFF.

The chain has TRBV2 and TRBJ2-7, with D tentatively TRBD1 (6 bases). V shed 6 bases and J shed 0 bases, with 12 bases lying between them. From germline, CDR1 is SNHLY and CDR2 FYNNEI. The CDR3 runs 14 residues. The CDR3 reads CASSVTGSSYEQYF. Here the CDR3 DNA reads TGTGCCAGCAGCGTCACAGGGAGCTCCTACGAGCAGTACTTC.

CDR3 in DNA: TGTGCCAGCAGCTCGACCCCCCAAGAGACCCAGTACTTC. Translating it yields CASSSTPQETQYF. The V call is TRBV9, the J call TRBJ2-5, with D unclear. The CDR3 has 13 residues. CDR1 SGDLS and CDR2 YYNGEE come from the germline V gene. Trimming took off 4 bases at V and 1 base at J, with 8 bases between the two ends.